This TCR beta chain was captured by sequencing in a study of T cells expressing NK-cell markers. Study-wide context: Eight donors were sequenced, seven testing HCMV-seropositive and one testing seronegative. Study results and caveats: A range of about 1.0-8% of CD8+ T cells consisted of dominant NKG2C+ clonotypes in more than five donors. The CD3+CD56-NKG2C+ fraction of a few donors was also led by these clonotypes. Uncertainty persisted over the HCMV specificity of expanded NKG2C+ T cell clones.

The CDR3 spans 15 residues. TCRdb reanalyzed the 5' RACE reads and collapses them to one entry per CDR3 protein, without DNA. This sample's table has about 260,000 distinct CDR3 sequences. Concerning this clonotype itself: Antigen specificity is unknown.

The sequence was collected from a woman aged 18 to 69 in good health. The V call is TRBV12-3 or TRBV12-4, the J call TRBJ1-4; the TRBD1 assignment by TCRdb is unverifiable without DNA. What was sequenced was blood T cells: a sorted CD56 or NKG2C T cell subset, CD4+ or CD8+ T cells, or bulk PBMC T cells (not recorded which). CDR3 loop: CASTLWGWANEKLFF.